Reported below is one TCR beta chain. These data originate in a study of blood T cell repertoires in COVID-19. Across the whole study: The United States, Italy and Spain were the sources of the acute and convalescent COVID-19 samples. T cells, B-cell-depleted T cells, or PBMCs supplied cDNA or gDNA.

The CDR3 covers 17 residues. Germline CDR1 is SGHRS and CDR2 is YFSETQ. The V gene lost 4 bases and the J gene lost 0 bases, with 14 bases spanning the gap. Study processing details: Quantification of nucleated cells was approximated via reference gene primer amplification. Here immunoSEQ multiplex PCR was the method, and the copy in TCRdb shows in-frame clones only, minus some. The V and J calls and clone size come from that table; D and trimming were worked out from the DNA. Among some 290,000 clones listed, approximately 81% were seen once. Sequences were obtained from peripheral blood. This chain connects TRBV5-1 to TRBJ1-6, with unresolved D. The clonotype originates from a woman in her fifties or sixties with active or convalescent COVID-19. The CDR3 DNA reads TGCGCCAGCAGCCCGGGTGGTCCGGTCTCCTATAATTCACCCCTCCACTTT. Encoded protein: CASSPGGPVSYNSPLHF.